This passage covers 22 T cell receptor beta chains from one sample sequenced in a study of T cell changes during pregnancy in multiple sclerosis. The assay was immunoSEQ multiplex PCR, and TCRdb's table has in-frame clones only and misses some. This table holds around 56,000 clones, roughly nine tenths found once. Sequenced material: peripheral blood, taken in the first trimester of pregnancy. The source of these receptors is a female donor in good health, enrolled as a control in a pregnancy study.

The chain has TRBV25-1 and TRBJ2-3; D is unclear. With 8 bases removed from V and 0 bases from J, the gap between germline ends came to 9 bases. Germline V CDR1 and CDR2: MGHDK, SYGVNS. The CDR3 spans 13 residues. CDR3 DNA sequence: TGTGCCAGCGCCCCTACTAGCACAGATACGCAGTATTTT. Its translation is CASAPTSTDTQYF.

J is TRBJ1-2 and V is TRBV7-9; the D gene is possibly TRBD1 (6 bases). This CDR3 has 15 residues. In germline, CDR1 is SEHNR, CDR2 FQNEAQ (reference sequence). The ends were cut back, 1 base at V and 3 bases at J, with 12 bases in the middle. For the CDR3, the DNA is TGTGCCAGCAGCTTAGGGGCAGGGGTCGACTATGGCTACACCTTC. Residues: CASSLGAGVDYGYTF.

This chain links TRBV9 with TRBJ1-1; tentatively, D is TRBD1 (5 bases). Per germline, CDR1 SGDLS and CDR2 YYNGEE. CDR3 size: 13 residues. Trimming left V 0 bases short and J 5 bases short, with 8 bases between. CDR3 residues: CASSVGGETEAFF. The CDR3, as DNA: TGTGCCAGCAGCGTAGGGGGGGAAACTGAAGCTTTCTTT. Looking up the rest from reference TRBV9 and TRBJ1-1 gives the full variable domain: DSGVTQTPKHLITATGQRVTLRCSPRSGDLSVYWYQQSLDQGLQFLIQYYNGEERAKGNILERFSAQQFPDLHSELNLSSLELGDSALYFCASSVGGETEAFFGQGTRLTVV.

The gene calls are TRBV5-4 and TRBJ1-2; D perhaps matches TRBD1 (5 bases). The germline V and J ends were trimmed by 5 bases and 8 bases, with 16 bases remaining between them. Germline V gene data show CDR1 as SGHNT and CDR2 as YYREEE (reference sequence). This CDR3 is 13 amino acids long. CDR3 sequence (DNA): TGTGCCAGCAGTCCTGGGGGAGGGAACGGCTACACCTTC. Translated, it gives CASSPGGGNGYTF.

V is TRBV7-8 and J is TRBJ2-3, with 12 bases fitting TRBD2. The V gene end was trimmed by 5 bases and the J gene end by 6 bases; junction bases not matched to a gene: 6. CDR3 length: 15 amino acids. The germline gives CDR1 SGHVS, CDR2 FQNEAQ. This CDR3 reads CASSTRLAGADTQYF. CDR3 sequence (DNA): TGTGCCAGCAGCACACGACTAGCGGGGGCCGATACGCAGTATTTT.

This clone was seen only once. The V gene is TRBV6-1, the J gene TRBJ1-5; no definite D call. The V end lost 7 bases, the J end lost 3 bases, and 13 bases lay between the germline ends. Germline V gives CDR1 MNHNS, CDR2 SASEGT. CDR3 length: 14 amino acids. The CDR3 DNA reads TGTGCCAGCACCGACGCGGCCTTCAATCAGCCCCAGCATTTT. Its protein is CASTDAAFNQPQHF.

The CDR3 loop is CASSIAVGSGETQYF. The CDR3 bases are TGTGCCAGTAGTATAGCAGTGGGTAGCGGAGAGACCCAGTACTTC. V is TRBV19 and J is TRBJ2-5; D is perhaps TRBD2 (6 bases). The CDR3 has 15 amino acids. Trimming took 1 base from V and 4 from J, leaving 13 bases between them. Germline lookup yields CDR1 LNHDA and CDR2 SQIVND (reference sequence).

The chain employs TRBV27 and TRBJ2-1; 12 bases are shared with TRBD2. Germline CDR1 is MNHEY and CDR2 is SMNVEV (reference sequence). After removal of 3 bases from V and 7 bases from J, the junction contained 4 bases not matched to a gene. There are 15 residues in the CDR3. Here the CDR3 reads CASSLSGTSGNEQFF. As DNA, the CDR3 is TGTGCCAGCAGTTTGTCCGGGACTAGCGGGAATGAGCAGTTCTTC.

The rearrangement joins TRBV5-8 to TRBJ2-5; 15 bases match TRBD2. J lost 0 bases, V lost 4 bases, and 7 bases had no gene match. The CDR3 contains 18 residues. Germline-derived CDR1 and CDR2 are SGHTS and YDEGEE. CDR3 DNA sequence: TGTGCCAGCAGCGCGGGACTAGCGGGGGGCCGGTACCAAGAGACCCAGTACTTC. Translated, it gives CASSAGLAGGRYQETQYF.

The chain's CDR3 is CSVAVSGANVLTF. The CDR3 bases are TGCAGCGTTGCAGTTTCTGGGGCCAACGTCCTGACTTTC. The gene calls are TRBV29-1 and TRBJ2-6; D not certain. The germline V gene encodes CDR1 SQVTM and CDR2 ANQGSEA. The germline V and J ends were trimmed by 4 bases and 1 base, with 5 bases remaining between them. The CDR3 is 13 amino acids.

This chain connects TRBV29-1 to TRBJ1-2; D might be TRBD1 (5 bases). There are 12 residues in the CDR3. Germline values: CDR1 SQVTM, CDR2 ANQGSEA. V lost 5 bases to trimming and J lost 4 bases, with 11 bases between them. This CDR3 is CSVTTATYGYTF. CDR3 DNA: TGCAGCGTTACGACAGCGACCTATGGCTACACCTTC.

The rearrangement uses TRBV27 and TRBJ2-3; D unclear. The germline gives CDR1 MNHEY, CDR2 SMNVEV (reference sequence). This CDR3 spans 13 amino acids. V was trimmed by 6 bases and J by 6 bases, leaving 13 bases between them. CDR3 sequence: CASRGLTTDTQYF. The CDR3 DNA reads TGTGCCAGCAGGGGCTTAACCACCGATACGCAGTATTTT.

This clone was detected only a few times. This chain joins TRBV6-1 and TRBJ1-5, with D possibly TRBD1 on 5 matching bases. The CDR3 length is 16 residues. Germline V gives CDR1 MNHNS, CDR2 SASEGT. Trimming left V 3 bases short and J 2 bases short, with 14 bases between. In DNA form, the CDR3 reads TGTGCCAGCAGTGACGCAGGGTTCTCGGGCAATCAGCCCCAGCATTTT. Translated: CASSDAGFSGNQPQHF.

The genes are TRBV18 and TRBJ2-5; possible D gene TRBD2, 6 bases. Germline CDR1 KGHSH, CDR2 LQKENI. CDR3 size: 16 residues. V was clipped by 1 base and J by 11 bases, with 23 bases between them. For the CDR3, the DNA is TGTGCCAGCTCACCACGGACGGGACCCACATTGGGGAGGCAGTACTTC. This encodes CASSPRTGPTLGRQYF.

The chain carries TRBV27 and TRBJ2-5, with a possible D match to TRBD1 (6 bases). V was shortened by 2 bases and J by 2 bases, with 9 bases between the two germline ends. The germline gives CDR1 MNHEY, CDR2 SMNVEV (reference sequence). This CDR3 region has 14 residues. In DNA, the CDR3 is TGTGCCAGCAGTTTACGTGGACAGCAAGAGACCCAGTACTTC. As protein: CASSLRGQQETQYF.

The genes are TRBV14 and TRBJ2-2; TRBD2 is a possible D gene (5 bases). The germline gives CDR1 SGHDN, CDR2 FVKESK. There are 16 residues in the CDR3. V was trimmed by 1 base and J by 1 base, leaving 10 bases between them. CDR3 in DNA: TGTGCCAGCAGCCAAGTAATGGCGGGGAACACCGGGGAGCTGTTTTTT. It codes for CASSQVMAGNTGELFF.

The V and J genes are TRBV13 and TRBJ2-7, with D uncertain. The CDR3 is 13 amino acids. Germline V gene data show CDR1 as PRHDT and CDR2 as FYEKMQ (reference sequence). The V end lost 5 bases, the J end lost 0 bases, and 8 bases lay between the germline ends. DNA of the CDR3: TGTGCCAGCAGCCGACGAGGCTCCTACGAGCAGTACTTC. Translating gives CASSRRGSYEQYF.

This clone was found a few times. This chain connects TRBV5-3 to TRBJ1-4, with a weak D call TRBD1 (6 bases). TRBV5-3 is an open reading frame, and its role is uncertain. The CDR3 extends over 19 amino acids. V shed 5 bases and J shed 2 bases, with 25 bases lying between them. CDR3 amino acids: CARRSLRRLTGGTNEKLFF. Written as DNA, the CDR3 is TGTGCCAGAAGATCCCTTAGACGATTGACAGGTGGCACTAATGAAAAACTGTTTTTT.

The chain recombines TRBV27 with TRBJ2-7; D gene ambiguous. From germline, CDR1 is MNHEY and CDR2 SMNVEV (reference sequence). The CDR3 covers 15 residues. Between the trimmed V and J ends, which lost 3 bases and 3 bases, there was a span of 15 bases. The CDR3 coding sequence is TGTGCCAGCAGTTTCGCGGCCACCCCCGGCTACGAGCAGTACTTC. Translation gives CASSFAATPGYEQYF.

The CDR3 sequence is CASRRLAFPEQYF. The CDR3 bases are TGTGCCAGCAGGAGACTAGCGTTCCCCGAGCAGTACTTC. The chain is built from TRBV6-1 and TRBJ2-7, with 8 bases lining up with TRBD2. The germline CDR1 and CDR2 sequences are MNHNS and SASEGT. V was clipped by 6 bases and J by 6 bases; unmatched bases: 7. The CDR3 is made up of 13 amino acids.

The chain employs TRBV9 and TRBJ2-7; no reliable D call. From germline, CDR1 is SGDLS and CDR2 YYNGEE. V gave up 0 bases and J gave up 3 bases, with 10 bases separating them. The CDR3 runs 14 residues. The chain's CDR3 is CASSVGSHSYEQYF. The CDR3 DNA follows: TGTGCCAGCAGCGTAGGTTCACACAGCTACGAGCAGTACTTC.

This rearrangement joins TRBV29-1 to TRBJ2-7, with 11 bases fitting TRBD1. The CDR3 contains 13 residues. Germline CDR1 is SQVTM and CDR2 is ANQGSEA. J gave up 5 bases and V 7 bases, and 7 bases lay outside the gene matches. The CDR3 loop is CSAPGQGGHEQYF. CDR3 bases: TGCAGCGCCCCGGGACAGGGGGGACACGAGCAGTACTTC.